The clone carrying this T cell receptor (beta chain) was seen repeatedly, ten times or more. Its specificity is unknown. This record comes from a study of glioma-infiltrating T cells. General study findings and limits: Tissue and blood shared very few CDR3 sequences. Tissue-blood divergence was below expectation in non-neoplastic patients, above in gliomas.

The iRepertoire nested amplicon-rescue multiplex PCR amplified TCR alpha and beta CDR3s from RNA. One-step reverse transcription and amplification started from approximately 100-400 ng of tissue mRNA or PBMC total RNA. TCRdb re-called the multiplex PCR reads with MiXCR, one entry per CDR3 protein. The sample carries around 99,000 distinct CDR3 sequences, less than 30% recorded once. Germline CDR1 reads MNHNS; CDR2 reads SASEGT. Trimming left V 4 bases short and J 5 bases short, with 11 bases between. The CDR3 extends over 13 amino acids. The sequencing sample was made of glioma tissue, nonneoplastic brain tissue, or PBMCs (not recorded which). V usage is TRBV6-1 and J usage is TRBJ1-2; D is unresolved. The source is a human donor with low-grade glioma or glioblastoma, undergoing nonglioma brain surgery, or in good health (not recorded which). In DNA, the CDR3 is TGTGCCAGCAGTGGAACGACGGCGTATGGCTACACCTTC. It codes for CASSGTTAYGYTF.